These 12 T cell receptor beta chains were all obtained from the same sample, sequenced in a study of PD-1 blockade in mismatch repair-deficient tumors. Profiling relied on immunoSEQ multiplex PCR, and the TCRdb table lists in-frame clones only, not all of them. Of 35,000 to 40,000 clones listed, 79% are singletons. This sample comprised peripheral blood, obtained 4 weeks after starting pembrolizumab. The receptors were gathered from an adult with mismatch repair-deficient cancer.

The chain carries TRBV18 and TRBJ2-7; 12 bases are a match to TRBD2. Germline CDR1 reads KGHSH; CDR2 reads LQKENI. V lost 4 bases and J lost 2; bases outside the gene matches: 12. CDR3 size: 18 residues. The CDR3 loop is CASSQTSGLAGSPYEQYF. The CDR3 region has the DNA TGTGCCAGCTCACAAACTTCGGGACTAGCGGGTTCGCCCTACGAGCAGTACTTC.

The chain recombines TRBV4-2 with TRBJ2-3; D is possibly TRBD1 (6 bases). V shed 3 bases and J shed 3 bases, with 19 bases lying between them. Germline V gives CDR1 LGHNA, CDR2 YNFKEQ. The CDR3 sequence is 17 residues long. The CDR3 loop reads CASSHEGTTGKTDTQYF. In DNA form, the CDR3 reads TGTGCCAGCAGCCACGAAGGGACAACGGGAAAGACAGATACGCAGTATTTT.

This clone was found once. V is TRBV28 and J is TRBJ1-1; no clear D. Germline V CDR1 and CDR2: MDHEN, SYDVKM. V lost 2 bases, J lost 11 bases, and 9 bases lay in between. CDR3 length: 11 amino acids. Here the CDR3 DNA reads TGTGCCAGCAGTTTAGGGTTGAGTGCTTTCTTT. Protein: CASSLGLSAFF.

The chain has TRBV27 and TRBJ2-7; 8 bases align to TRBD2. This CDR3 region has 15 residues. Unmatched junction bases numbered 8, after V lost 4 bases and J lost 3 bases. Germline V gives CDR1 MNHEY, CDR2 SMNVEV (reference sequence). The CDR3 protein is CASSYKTSDVYEQYF. CDR3 DNA: TGTGCCAGCAGTTACAAGACTAGCGACGTCTACGAGCAGTACTTC.

In its sample, this clone was seen once. The V call is TRBV4-1, the J call TRBJ1-3; no reliable D call. Trimming cost V 2 bases and J 3 bases, with 8 bases left between them. CDR1 and CDR2 from the germline V gene are MGHRA and YSYEKL. The CDR3 has 14 residues. The CDR3 reads CASSQTEFGNTIYF. CDR3 in DNA: TGCGCCAGCAGCCAAACGGAATTTGGAAACACCATATATTTT.

V is TRBV11-3 and J is TRBJ2-5; D may be TRBD1 (6 bases). The V and J ends lost 2 bases and 0 bases respectively, with 13 bases between them. This CDR3 has 16 residues. Germline CDR1 is SGHNT and CDR2 is YENEEA. CDR3 bases: TGTGCCAGCAGCTTATTATGGACAGAGTACCAAGAGACCCAGTACTTC. Encoded protein: CASSLLWTEYQETQYF. The variable domain in full, completed from reference TRBV11-3 and TRBJ2-5, reads EAGVVQSPRYKIIEKKQPVAFWCNPISGHNTLYWYLQNLGQGPELLIRYENEEAVDDSQLPKDRFSAERLKGVDSTLKIQPAELGDSAVYLCASSLLWTEYQETQYFGPGTRLLVL.

This clone came up once. The CDR3 here is CASSPDASSYNEQFF. The CDR3 bases are TGTGCCAGCAGCCCCGACGCGAGCTCCTACAATGAGCAGTTCTTC. This chain joins TRBV7-2 and TRBJ2-1; unclear D gene. Per germline, CDR1 SGHTA and CDR2 FQGNSA. The CDR3 totals 15 residues. With 5 bases removed from V and 0 bases from J, the gap between germline ends came to 11 bases.

The V call is TRBV7-9, the J call TRBJ2-1; TRBD1 agrees at 8 bases. J was trimmed by 9 bases and V by 1 base; bases with no gene match: 2. The CDR3 is 13 residues long. Germline CDR1 is SEHNR and CDR2 is FQNEAQ (reference sequence). CDR3 sequence: CASSLGTGGEQFF. DNA of the CDR3: TGTGCCAGCAGCTTAGGCACAGGGGGTGAGCAGTTCTTC.

The chain joins TRBV29-1 to TRBJ2-5; tentative D call: TRBD1 (6 bases). The CDR3 runs 12 residues. Trimming cost V 7 bases and J 2 bases, with 11 bases left between them. Germline V lookup: CDR1 SQVTM, CDR2 ANQGSEA. CDR3 in amino acids: CSGYQGQETQYF. CDR3 nucleotides: TGCAGCGGCTATCAGGGGCAAGAGACCCAGTACTTC.

This clone was recorded only once. The rearrangement links TRBV5-1 to TRBJ2-2; D is undetermined. V gave up 5 bases and J gave up 7 bases, with 9 bases separating them. CDR1 and CDR2 (germline): SGHRS, YFSETQ. This CDR3 has 12 amino acids. The CDR3 here is CASRPEGGELFF. CDR3 bases: TGCGCCAGCAGGCCTGAAGGCGGGGAGCTGTTTTTT.

V gene TRBV7-2 combines with J gene TRBJ2-7, with D possibly TRBD2 on 6 matching bases. Between the trimmed V and J ends, which lost 1 base and 7 bases, there was a span of 17 bases. Germline V gene sequence: CDR1 SGHTA, CDR2 FQGNSA. The CDR3 is 15 residues long. The CDR3: CASSLDVGGLREQYF. The CDR3 bases are TGTGCCAGCAGCTTAGACGTGGGGGGATTAAGGGAGCAGTACTTC.

This chain connects TRBV11-2 to TRBJ2-3; 9 bases line up with TRBD2. The CDR3 covers 17 residues. The junction had 10 bases not matched to a gene; V was cut back by 3 bases and J by 3 bases. CDR1 is SGHAT, CDR2 FQNNGV, per germline. The CDR3, as DNA: TGTGCCAGCAGCTTCCGAGCGGGAGGATCTCGGACAGATACGCAGTATTTT. Its protein product is CASSFRAGGSRTDTQYF.